This T cell receptor (beta chain) emerged from a study of blood T cell repertoires in COVID-19. Study in general: Samples representing acute and convalescent COVID-19 were sourced from the United States, Italy and Spain. T cells, B-cell-depleted T cells, or PBMCs supplied cDNA or gDNA.

Germline assignment: CDR1 MDHEN and CDR2 SYDVKM. CDR3 length: 14 amino acids. Trimming removed 5 bases from V and 6 bases from J, with 14 bases in between. A single count supports this clone. As originally analysed: Nucleated cell number was recorded as an estimate derived from reference gene primer amplification. Assay: immunoSEQ multiplex PCR; the TCRdb copy retains only in-frame clones and omits some. That table is the source of V, J and clone size, and D and trimming were worked out from the DNA. Seen here are 350,000 to 400,000 clones, nearly 90% observed once, and the top ten hold roughly 6.8%. The sequenced sample was peripheral blood. The chain couples TRBV28 to TRBJ2-1; D is possibly TRBD2 (5 bases). The receptor was isolated from a man between 18 and 29 years old with active or convalescent COVID-19. CDR3 nucleotide sequence: TGTGCCAGCAGTAGGCTAGCTCCGTTCAATGAGCAGTTCTTC. Translation gives CASSRLAPFNEQFF.